The rows below give T cell receptor beta chains drawn from one sample of a study of T cells in Graves' hyperthyroidism and ophthalmopathy. Using its own MiXCR run on the multiplex PCR reads, TCRdb lists one record per CDR3 protein. Of 700,000 to 850,000 distinct CDR3 sequences in the sample, approximately 36% are singletons; the top ten hold around a third. The sequenced sample consisted of blood. All receptors derive from a middle-aged woman with Graves' hyperthyroidism. The CDR3 runs from the conserved cysteine through the conserved F or W. Fields, in order: clone size, J gene, V gene, CDR3 length, D gene, CDR3 protein, CDR3 DNA. A D gene is named only where the DNA matches it firmly. Only some rows state a clone size, as once, few, many or a class for expanded clones.

>NA|TRBJ1-3|TRBV14|17|TRBD1
CASSQDRQGVSGNTIYF
TGTGCCAGCAGCCAAGATCGACAGGGAGTCTCTGGAAACACCATATATTTT
>NA|TRBJ1-2|TRBV6-5|13|NA
CASSYGAHYGYTF
TGTGCCAGCAGTTACGGAGCCCACTATGGCTACACCTTC
>once|TRBJ2-7|TRBV6-1|13|NA
CASTQTSPYEQYF
TGTGCCAGCACTCAAACTAGTCCCTACGAGCAGTACTTC
>once|TRBJ1-1|TRBV2|14|NA
CASSGRQTSTEAFF
TGCGCCAGCAGTGGACGACAGACGAGCACTGAAGCTTTCTTT
>NA|TRBJ1-5|TRBV2|13|NA
CATTQGWDQPQHF
TGTGCCACTACGCAGGGATGGGATCAGCCCCAGCATTTT
>many|TRBJ1-2|TRBV7-2|11|NA
CASSFWYGYTF
TGTGCCAGCAGCTTTTGGTATGGCTACACCTTC
>NA|TRBJ1-1|TRBV20-1|13|TRBD1
CSASNQGEAEAFF
TGCAGTGCTAGCAACCAGGGGGAGGCTGAAGCGTTCTTT
>many|TRBJ1-6|TRBV6-5|14|NA
CASSPGRGNSPLHF
TGTGCCAGCAGTCCCGGACGGGGGAATTCACCCCTCCACTTT
>many|TRBJ2-7|TRBV7-9|15|NA
CASSPSGGQAYEQYF
TGTGCCAGCAGCCCTAGTGGGGGGCAGGCCTACGAGCAGTACTTC
>many|TRBJ1-6|TRBV25-1|14|TRBD1
CASRGDRDRSPLHF
TGTGCCAGCAGAGGGGACAGGGACCGTTCACCCCTCCACTTT
>many|TRBJ1-1|TRBV2|16|NA
CASSRYSRVEDTEAFF
TGTGCCAGCAGTAGGTACAGCAGGGTGGAGGACACTGAAGCTTTCTTT
>many|TRBJ1-1|TRBV12-3/TRBV12-4|13|NA
CASSLGTFTEAFF
TGTGCCAGCAGTTTAGGAACCTTCACCGAAGCTTTCTTT
>many|TRBJ1-2|TRBV29-1|11|TRBD1
CSVGYEGATTF
TGCAGCGTAGGCTATGAGGGGGCGACCACCTTC
>NA|TRBJ1-6|TRBV2|17|TRBD1
CASSQQGQSPYNSPLHF
TGCGCCAGCAGCCAACAGGGACAGTCGCCGTATAATTCACCCCTCCACTTT
>many|TRBJ1-5|TRBV19|16|NA
CASSTQPGPSNQPQHF
TGTGCCAGTAGTACCCAGCCGGGACCTAGCAATCAGCCCCAGCATTTT
>many|TRBJ1-2|TRBV19|13|NA
CATRSGLFYGYTF
TGTGCCACCAGATCGGGGTTATTTTATGGCTACACCTTC
>NA|TRBJ2-1|TRBV2|15|TRBD1
CASSGQGSSYNEQFF
TGTGCCAGCAGTGGACAGGGCAGCTCCTACAATGAGCAGTTCTTC
>NA|TRBJ2-6|TRBV6-1|15|NA
CASTGTHSGANVLTF
TGTGCCAGCACAGGGACGCACTCTGGGGCCAACGTCCTGACTTTC
>many|TRBJ2-2|TRBV10-3|14|TRBD1
CAISDQTGHRELFF
TGTGCCATCAGTGACCAGACAGGGCATCGGGAGCTGTTTTTT
>many|TRBJ1-6|TRBV7-2|15|TRBD1
CASSSDRDYNSPLHF
TGTGCCAGCAGCTCGGACAGGGACTATAATTCACCCCTCCACTTT
>NA|TRBJ2-5|TRBV7-2|16|TRBD2
CASSHHLAGQDETQYF
TGTGCCAGCAGCCACCATTTAGCGGGGCAGGATGAGACCCAGTACTTC
>many|TRBJ1-2|TRBV15|11|NA
CATSRGGRYTF
TGTGCCACCAGCAGAGGAGGGAGATACACCTTC
>NA|TRBJ1-2|TRBV4-1|15|NA
CASSQEQGMSYGYTF
TGCGCCAGCAGCCAAGAGCAGGGAATGAGCTATGGCTACACCTTC
>few|TRBJ1-3|TRBV6-5|15|NA
CASSYSIQSGNTIYF
TGTGCCAGCAGTTACTCGATACAATCTGGAAACACCATATATTTT
>many|TRBJ1-4|TRBV7-9|13|NA
CASSEGTDEKLFF
TGTGCCAGCAGCGAGGGGACCGACGAAAAACTGTTTTTT
>few|TRBJ1-5|TRBV10-3|15|NA
CTISERGGGDQPQHF
TGTACCATCAGTGAGCGGGGGGGGGGAGATCAGCCCCAGCATTTT
>many|TRBJ2-5|TRBV20-1|13|NA
CSASPGFGETQYF
TGCAGTGCCAGCCCAGGGTTTGGGGAGACCCAGTACTTC
>many|TRBJ1-4|TRBV25-1|15|NA
CASSELKGGSEKLFF
TGTGCCAGCAGTGAATTGAAGGGCGGTAGTGAAAAACTGTTTTTT